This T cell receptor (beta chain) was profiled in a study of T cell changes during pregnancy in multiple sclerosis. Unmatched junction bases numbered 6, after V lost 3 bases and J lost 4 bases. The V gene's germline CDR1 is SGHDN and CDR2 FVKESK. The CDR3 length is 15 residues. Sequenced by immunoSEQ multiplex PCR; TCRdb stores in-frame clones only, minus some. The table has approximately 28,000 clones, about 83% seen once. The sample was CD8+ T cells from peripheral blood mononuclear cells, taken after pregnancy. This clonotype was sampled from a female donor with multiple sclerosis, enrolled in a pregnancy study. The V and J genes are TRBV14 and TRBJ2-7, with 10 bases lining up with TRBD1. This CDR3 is CASSQRGTGEYEQYF. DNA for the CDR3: TGTGCCAGCAGCCAGAGAGGGACAGGGGAATACGAGCAGTACTTC.